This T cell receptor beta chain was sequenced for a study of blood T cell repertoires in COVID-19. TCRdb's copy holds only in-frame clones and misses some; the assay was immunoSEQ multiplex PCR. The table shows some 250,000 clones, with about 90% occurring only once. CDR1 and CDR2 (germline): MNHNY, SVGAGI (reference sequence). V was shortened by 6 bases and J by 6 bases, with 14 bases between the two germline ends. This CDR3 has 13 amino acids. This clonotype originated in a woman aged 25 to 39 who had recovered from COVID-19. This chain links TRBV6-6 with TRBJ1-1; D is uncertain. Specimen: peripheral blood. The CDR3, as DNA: TGTGCCAGCAGATATGACATTTTCGCTGAAGCTTTCTTT. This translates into CASRYDIFAEAFF.